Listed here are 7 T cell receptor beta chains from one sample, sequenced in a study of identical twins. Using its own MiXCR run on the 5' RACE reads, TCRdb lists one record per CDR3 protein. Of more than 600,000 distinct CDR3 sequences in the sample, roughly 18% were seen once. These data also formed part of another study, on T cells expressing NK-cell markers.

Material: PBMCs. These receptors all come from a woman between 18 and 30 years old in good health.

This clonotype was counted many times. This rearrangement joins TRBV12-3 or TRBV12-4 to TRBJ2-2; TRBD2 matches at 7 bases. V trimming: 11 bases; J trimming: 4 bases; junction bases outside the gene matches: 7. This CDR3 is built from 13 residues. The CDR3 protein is CAGGDSRTGELFF. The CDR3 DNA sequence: TGTGCCGGGGGGGACTCCCGCACCGGGGAGCTGTTTTTT.

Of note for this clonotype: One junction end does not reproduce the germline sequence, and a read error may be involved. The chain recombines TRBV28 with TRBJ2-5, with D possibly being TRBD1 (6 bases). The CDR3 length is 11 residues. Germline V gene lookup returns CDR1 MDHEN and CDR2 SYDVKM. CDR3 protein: CASSSGTQAIF. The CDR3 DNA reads TGTGCCAGCAGTTCCGGGACACAGGCAATCTTC.

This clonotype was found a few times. The CDR3 spells CSGEGVANEQFF. In DNA, the CDR3 is TGCAGCGGCGAGGGGGTCGCAAATGAGCAGTTCTTC. V is TRBV29-1 and J is TRBJ2-1; possibly TRBD1 for D (6 bases). The CDR3 contains 12 residues. The germline CDR1 and CDR2 sequences are SQVTM and ANQGSEA. The V end lost 7 bases, the J end lost 7 bases, and 14 bases lay between the germline ends.

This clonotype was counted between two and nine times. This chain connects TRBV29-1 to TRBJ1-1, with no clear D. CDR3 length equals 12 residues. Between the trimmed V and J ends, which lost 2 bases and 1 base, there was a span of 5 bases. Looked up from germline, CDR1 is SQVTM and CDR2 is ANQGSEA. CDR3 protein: CSVEYPNTEAFF. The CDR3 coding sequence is TGCAGCGTTGAATACCCGAACACTGAAGCTTTCTTT.

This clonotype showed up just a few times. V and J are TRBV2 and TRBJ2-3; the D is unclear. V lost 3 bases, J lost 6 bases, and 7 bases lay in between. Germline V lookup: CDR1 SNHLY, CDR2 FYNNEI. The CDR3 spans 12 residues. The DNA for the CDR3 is TGTGCCAGCAGTGACTGGACGGATACGCAGTATTTT. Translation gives CASSDWTDTQYF.

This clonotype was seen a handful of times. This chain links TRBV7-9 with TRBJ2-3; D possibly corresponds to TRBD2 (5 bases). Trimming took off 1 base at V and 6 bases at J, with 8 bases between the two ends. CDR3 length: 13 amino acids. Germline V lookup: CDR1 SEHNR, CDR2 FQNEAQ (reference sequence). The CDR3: CASSLVGSDTQYF. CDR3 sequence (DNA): TGTGCCAGCAGCTTAGTGGGGAGCGATACGCAGTATTTT.

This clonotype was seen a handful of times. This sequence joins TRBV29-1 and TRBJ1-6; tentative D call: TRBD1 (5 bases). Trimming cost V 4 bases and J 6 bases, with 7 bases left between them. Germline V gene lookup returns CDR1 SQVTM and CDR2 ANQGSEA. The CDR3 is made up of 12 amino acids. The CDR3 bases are TGCAGCGTTGGCGACAGTAATTCACCCCTCCACTTT. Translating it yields CSVGDSNSPLHF.